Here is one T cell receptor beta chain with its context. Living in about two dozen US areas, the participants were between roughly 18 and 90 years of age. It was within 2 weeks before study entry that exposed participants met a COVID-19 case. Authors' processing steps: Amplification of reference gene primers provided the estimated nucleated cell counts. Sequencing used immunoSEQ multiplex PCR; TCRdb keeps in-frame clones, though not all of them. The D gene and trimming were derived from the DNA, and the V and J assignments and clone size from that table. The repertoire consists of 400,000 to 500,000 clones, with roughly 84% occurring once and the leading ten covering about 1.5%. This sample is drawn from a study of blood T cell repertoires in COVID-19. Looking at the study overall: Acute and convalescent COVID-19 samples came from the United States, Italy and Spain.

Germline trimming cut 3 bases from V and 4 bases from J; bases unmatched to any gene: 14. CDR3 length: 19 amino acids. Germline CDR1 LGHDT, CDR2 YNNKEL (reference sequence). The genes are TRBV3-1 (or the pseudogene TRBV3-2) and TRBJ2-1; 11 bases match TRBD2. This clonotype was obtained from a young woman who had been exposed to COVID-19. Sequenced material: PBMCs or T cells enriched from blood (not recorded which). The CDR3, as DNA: TGTGCCAGCAGCCATAGCCCAACTAGCGGGGGACTCATTTACAATGAGCAGTTCTTC. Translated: CASSHSPTSGGLIYNEQFF.